This T cell receptor beta chain originates from a study of cytomegalovirus exposure and HLA in healthy donors. V lost 4 bases and J lost 1; bases outside the gene matches: 10. The CDR3 consists of 16 residues. In germline, CDR1 is SGHRS, CDR2 YFSETQ. Primers included in the PCR were 60 Vbeta and 13 Jbeta primers. TCRdb's table, derived via immunoSEQ multiplex PCR, lists solely in-frame clones and lacks some. This listing includes under 75,000 clones. This TCR was recovered from a female donor in good health and CMV-seropositive. The V gene is TRBV5-1, the J gene TRBJ2-5; 7 bases match TRBD1. The sequencing sample was made of PBMCs. Written as DNA, the CDR3 is TGCGCCAGCAGCGGAATCACAGGGGACGGCCAAGAGACCCAGTACTTC. Translation: CASSGITGDGQETQYF.